This T cell receptor (beta chain) was observed in a study of T-cell memory formation after mild COVID-19. The sample holds a few counts of this clonotype. The CDR3 extends over 14 amino acids. From germline, CDR1 is SGHTA and CDR2 FQGNSA. The V and J ends lost 4 bases and 2 bases respectively, with 10 bases between them. TCRdb redid the calling of the 5' RACE reads with MiXCR, one entry per CDR3 protein. Here the sample spans around 430,000 distinct CDR3 sequences, roughly 15% being singletons. V usage is TRBV7-2 and J usage is TRBJ2-3; D may be TRBD1 (6 bases). Specimen: PBMCs or a T cell subset sorted from them (not recorded which). The origin of this receptor is a man younger than 30 who had mild COVID-19 (a few samples of this study predate the infection). Cell type and time point are not known. Here the CDR3 reads CASSSQGLTDTQYF. For the CDR3, the DNA is TGTGCCAGCAGCTCCCAGGGGCTCACAGATACGCAGTATTTT.